These T cell receptor beta chains were read from a single sample in a study of blood T cell repertoires in COVID-19. The repertoire was sequenced with immunoSEQ multiplex PCR; TCRdb's copy has only in-frame clones and lacks some. The sample shows about 130,000 clones, about 88% of them seen only once. Input material: peripheral blood. These receptors were taken from a woman aged 80 or older with acute or convalescent COVID-19. Each CDR3 is given with its conserved first and last residue. The D gene is left open where the match is weak. Some rows have no size entry. The others give once, few or many, or a class for an expanded clone.

D: .
V: TRBV6-5
size: .
length: 12
J: TRBJ2-7
CDR3: CASSLQGYEQYF
DNA: TGTGCCAGCAGTTTACAGGGTTACGAGCAGTACTTC

D: TRBD1
V: TRBV28
size: .
length: 13
J: TRBJ1-2
CDR3: CASRQGADYGYTF
DNA: TGTGCCAGCAGACAGGGGGCTGACTATGGCTACACCTTC

D: .
V: TRBV3-1/TRBV3-2
size: .
length: 15
J: TRBJ1-1
CDR3: CASSQLDRPNTEAFF
DNA: TGTGCCAGCAGCCAACTCGACAGGCCGAACACTGAAGCTTTCTTT

D: .
V: TRBV5-4
size: .
length: 16
J: TRBJ2-1
CDR3: CASSLAAGLGMNEQFF
DNA: TGTGCCAGCAGCTTGGCCGCGGGGTTAGGGATGAATGAGCAGTTCTTC

D: .
V: TRBV3-1/TRBV3-2
size: .
length: 17
J: TRBJ2-3
CDR3: CASSAYTGKGFTDTQYF
DNA: TGTGCCAGCAGCGCCTACACAGGGAAAGGTTTCACAGATACGCAGTATTTT

D: .
V: TRBV7-2
size: .
length: 15
J: TRBJ2-1
CDR3: CASSLAFGVYNEQFF
DNA: TGTGCCAGCAGCTTAGCATTCGGGGTCTACAATGAGCAGTTCTTC

D: TRBD1
V: TRBV5-1
size: .
length: 18
J: TRBJ1-1
CDR3: CASSYGQGLSNMNTEAFF
DNA: TGCGCCAGCAGTTACGGACAGGGTCTTAGTAACATGAACACTGAAGCTTTCTTT

D: TRBD1
V: TRBV15
size: .
length: 14
J: TRBJ2-7
CDR3: CATSGDRGRGEQYF
DNA: TGTGCCACCAGCGGGGACAGGGGGCGGGGGGAGCAGTACTTC

D: TRBD1
V: TRBV28
size: .
length: 16
J: TRBJ1-3
CDR3: CASRSTGTGDGNTIYF
DNA: TGTGCCAGCAGAAGTACCGGGACAGGGGACGGAAACACCATATATTTT

D: TRBD2
V: TRBV10-3
size: .
length: 14
J: TRBJ2-1
CDR3: CAISVSGVDNEQFF
DNA: TGTGCCATCAGTGTTAGCGGGGTCGACAATGAGCAGTTCTTC

D: TRBD1
V: TRBV5-1
size: .
length: 15
J: TRBJ1-1
CDR3: CASSSHRDRNTEAFF
DNA: TGCGCCAGCAGCTCCCACCGGGACAGAAACACTGAAGCTTTCTTT

D: .
V: TRBV7-9
size: .
length: 14
J: TRBJ1-1
CDR3: CASSLIQSYTEAFF
DNA: TGTGCCAGCAGCTTAATCCAGTCTTACACTGAAGCTTTCTTT

D: .
V: TRBV4-1
size: .
length: 16
J: TRBJ1-1
CDR3: CASSLERAHLNSKAFF
DNA: TGCGCCAGCAGCCTCGAGAGGGCCCATCTAAATTCTAAAGCTTTCTTT

D: .
V: TRBV2
size: .
length: 14
J: TRBJ2-5
CDR3: CASRQVATEETQYF
DNA: TGTGCCAGCAGGCAGGTAGCGACCGAAGAGACCCAGTACTTC

D: .
V: TRBV10-3
size: once
length: 15
J: TRBJ2-3
CDR3: CAIMKGGSLTDTQYF
DNA: TGTGCCATCATGAAGGGGGGGAGTCTCACAGATACGCAGTATTTT

D: .
V: TRBV9
size: .
length: 14
J: TRBJ2-3
CDR3: CASSAGTYTDTQYF
DNA: TGTGCCAGCAGCGCCGGGACTTACACAGATACGCAGTATTTT

D: .
V: TRBV5-4
size: .
length: 16
J: TRBJ1-2
CDR3: CASSSPGTSTNWGYTF
DNA: TGTGCCAGCAGCTCCCCCGGGACATCGACAAATTGGGGCTACACCTTC

D: TRBD2
V: TRBV5-8
size: .
length: 18
J: TRBJ2-5
CDR3: CASSPRREGTGSWETQYF
DNA: TGTGCCAGCAGCCCCCGGAGGGAGGGGACGGGGAGCTGGGAGACCCAGTACTTC

D: .
V: TRBV19
size: .
length: 13
J: TRBJ1-5
CDR3: CASSMLGLGPQHF
DNA: TGTGCCAGTAGTATGCTTGGGCTTGGGCCCCAGCATTTT

D: TRBD2
V: TRBV9
size: .
length: 16
J: TRBJ2-1
CDR3: CASSVGTSGLYNEQFF
DNA: TGTGCCAGCAGCGTAGGGACTAGCGGGTTGTACAATGAGCAGTTCTTC

D: .
V: TRBV4-3
size: .
length: 17
J: TRBJ1-6
CDR3: CASSPNWGRARNSPLHF
DNA: TGCGCCAGCAGCCCTAATTGGGGGAGGGCGCGGAATTCACCCCTCCACTTT

D: TRBD1
V: TRBV28
size: .
length: 15
J: TRBJ1-4
CDR3: CASSFEGQGGRGLFF
DNA: TGTGCCAGCAGTTTTGAAGGACAGGGAGGGAGGGGGCTGTTTTTT

D: .
V: TRBV27
size: .
length: 11
J: TRBJ1-4
CDR3: CASSSGEKLFF
DNA: TGTGCCAGCAGCTCAGGGGAAAAACTGTTTTTT

D: .
V: TRBV15
size: .
length: 16
J: TRBJ1-3
CDR3: CATSRDTGTSGNTIYF
DNA: TGTGCCACCAGCAGAGATACAGGGACCTCTGGAAACACCATATATTTT

D: .
V: TRBV28
size: .
length: 14
J: TRBJ2-7
CDR3: CASSLVAGPGEQYF
DNA: TGTGCCAGCAGTTTAGTCGCAGGGCCTGGCGAGCAGTACTTC

D: .
V: TRBV6-2/TRBV6-3
size: .
length: 13
J: TRBJ1-1
CDR3: CASSYSTRTEAFF
DNA: TGTGCCAGCAGTTACTCGACCAGGACTGAAGCTTTCTTT

D: .
V: TRBV10-2
size: once
length: 14
J: TRBJ2-1
CDR3: CASSMGRAYNEQFF
DNA: TGCGCCAGCTCAATGGGTCGGGCCTACAATGAGCAGTTCTTC

D: TRBD1
V: TRBV15
size: .
length: 16
J: TRBJ1-4
CDR3: CATSRTGTGVNEKLFF
DNA: TGTGCCACCAGCAGAACCGGGACAGGGGTTAATGAAAAACTGTTTTTT

D: .
V: TRBV19
size: .
length: 16
J: TRBJ1-3
CDR3: CASSEGVQIGGNTIYF
DNA: TGTGCCAGTAGTGAAGGAGTCCAGATCGGGGGAAACACCATATATTTT

D: .
V: TRBV7-2
size: .
length: 15
J: TRBJ1-5
CDR3: CASSLLQGGHQPQHF
DNA: TGTGCCAGCAGCTTACTGCAGGGAGGCCATCAGCCCCAGCATTTT

D: .
V: TRBV7-2
size: .
length: 14
J: TRBJ2-2
CDR3: CASSLVGLTGELFF
DNA: TGTGCCAGCAGCTTAGTGGGCTTGACGGGGGAGCTGTTTTTT

D: TRBD1
V: TRBV5-1
size: .
length: 13
J: TRBJ2-1
CDR3: CASSLASDRGAFF
DNA: TGCGCCAGCAGCTTGGCCTCAGACAGGGGGGCTTTCTTC

D: TRBD2
V: TRBV7-6
size: .
length: 16
J: TRBJ2-1
CDR3: CASSLEVAGGYNEQFF
DNA: TGTGCCAGCAGCTTAGAGGTAGCGGGGGGGTACAATGAGCAGTTCTTC

D: TRBD2
V: TRBV2
size: few
length: 15
J: TRBJ2-5
CDR3: CASSSGLAPQETQYF
DNA: TGTGCCAGCAGTTCCGGACTAGCGCCTCAAGAGACCCAGTACTTC

D: TRBD1
V: TRBV9
size: .
length: 15
J: TRBJ1-6
CDR3: CASSARDRSSSPLHF
DNA: TGTGCCAGCAGCGCCCGGGACAGGTCCTCTTCACCCCTCCACTTT

D: TRBD1
V: TRBV6-5
size: few
length: 13
J: TRBJ1-2
CDR3: CASSYQGVYGYTF
DNA: TGTGCCAGCAGTTACCAGGGGGTCTATGGCTACACCTTC

D: .
V: TRBV10-1
size: once
length: 13
J: TRBJ2-2
CDR3: CASSAYYTGELFF
DNA: TGCGCCAGCAGTGCGTATTACACCGGGGAGCTGTTTTTT

D: .
V: TRBV5-4
size: once
length: 15
J: TRBJ1-2
CDR3: CASSPDSSANYGYTF
DNA: TGTGCCAGCAGCCCAGACAGTTCCGCTAACTATGGCTACACCTTC

D: TRBD1
V: TRBV5-1
size: once
length: 15
J: TRBJ2-3
CDR3: CASSWGQGSTDTQYF
DNA: TGCGCCAGCAGCTGGGGACAGGGCAGCACAGATACGCAGTATTTT